This T cell receptor beta chain was sequenced in a study of blood T cell repertoires in COVID-19. The overall study: Some COVID-19 samples were acute and others convalescent; all came from the United States, Italy and Spain. The cDNA or gDNA used as material had been derived from T cells, B-cell-depleted T cells, or PBMCs.

Authors' data handling: Estimation of nucleated cell counts relied on the amplification of reference gene primers. The protocol was immunoSEQ multiplex PCR, while the TCRdb copy is restricted to in-frame clones and leaves out a portion. The DNA gave D and trimming, while V, J and clone size come from that table. The sample lists approximately 98,000 clones, 71% occurring once. CDR1 SGHRS and CDR2 YFSETQ come from the germline V gene. The CDR3 consists of 15 residues. Trimming removed 2 bases at V and 4 bases at J, with 15 bases between. The TCR was taken from a woman between 35 and 50 years old with acute or convalescent COVID-19. The V call is TRBV5-1, the J call TRBJ1-1; TRBD1 might be the D (5 bases). Sequenced material: peripheral blood. The CDR3 coding sequence is TGCGCCAGCAGCTTCGGAGGGGCAGATGGCACTGAAGCTTTCTTT. Residues: CASSFGGADGTEAFF.